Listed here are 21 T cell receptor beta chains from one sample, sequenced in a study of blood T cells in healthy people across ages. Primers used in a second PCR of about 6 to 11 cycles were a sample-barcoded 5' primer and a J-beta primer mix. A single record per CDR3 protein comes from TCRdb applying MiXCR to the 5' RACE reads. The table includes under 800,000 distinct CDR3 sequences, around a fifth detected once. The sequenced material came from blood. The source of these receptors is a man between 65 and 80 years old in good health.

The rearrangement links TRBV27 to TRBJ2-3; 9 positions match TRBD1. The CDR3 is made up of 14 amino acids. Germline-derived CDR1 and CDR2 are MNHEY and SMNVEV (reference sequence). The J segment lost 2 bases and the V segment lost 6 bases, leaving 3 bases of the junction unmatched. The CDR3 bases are TGTGCCAGCAGGAGACAGGGGGTCACAGATACGCAGTATTTT. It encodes CASRRQGVTDTQYF.

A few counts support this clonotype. The CDR3 reads CSARVPGTISYNEQFF. The CDR3 DNA sequence: TGCAGTGCTAGAGTCCCCGGGACTATCTCCTACAATGAGCAGTTCTTC. V usage is TRBV20-1 and J usage is TRBJ2-1; the match to TRBD2 covers 7 bases. Germline lookup yields CDR1 DFQATT and CDR2 SNEGSKA (reference sequence). V gave up 1 base and J gave up 0 bases; unmatched junction bases: 6. The CDR3 consists of 16 residues.

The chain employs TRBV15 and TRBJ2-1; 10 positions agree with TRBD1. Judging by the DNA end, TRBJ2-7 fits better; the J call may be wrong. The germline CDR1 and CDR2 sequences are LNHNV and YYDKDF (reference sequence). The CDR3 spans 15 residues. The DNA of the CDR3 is TGTGCCACCAGCAGAGGAGGGACAGGGGTTACCGAGCAGTACTTC. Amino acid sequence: CATSRGGTGVTEQYF.

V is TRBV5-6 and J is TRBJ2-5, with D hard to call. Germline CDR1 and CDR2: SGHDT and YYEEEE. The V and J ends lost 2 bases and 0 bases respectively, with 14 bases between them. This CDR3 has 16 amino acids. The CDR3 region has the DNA TGTGCCAGCAGCTTTGAATGGGCAGCCTACCAAGAGACCCAGTACTTC. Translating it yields CASSFEWAAYQETQYF.

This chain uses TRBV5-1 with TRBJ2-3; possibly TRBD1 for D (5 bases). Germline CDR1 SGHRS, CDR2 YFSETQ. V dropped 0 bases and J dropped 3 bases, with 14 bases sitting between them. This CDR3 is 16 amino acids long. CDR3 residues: CASSLEFGQGTDTQYF. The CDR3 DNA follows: TGCGCCAGCAGCTTGGAGTTCGGCCAGGGAACAGATACGCAGTATTTT. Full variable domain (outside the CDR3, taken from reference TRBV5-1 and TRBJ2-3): KAGVTQTPRYLIKTRGQQVTLSCSPISGHRSVSWYQQTPGQGLQFLFEYFSETQRNKGNFPGRFSGRQFSNSRSEMNVSTLELGDSALYLCASSLEFGQGTDTQYFGPGTRLTVL.

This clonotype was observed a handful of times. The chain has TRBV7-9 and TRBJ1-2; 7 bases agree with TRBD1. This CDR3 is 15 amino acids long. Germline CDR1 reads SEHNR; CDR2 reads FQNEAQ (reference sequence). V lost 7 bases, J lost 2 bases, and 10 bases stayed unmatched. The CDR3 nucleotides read TGTGCCAGCACCCCGAGGACAGGACTCAACTATGGCTACACCTTC. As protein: CASTPRTGLNYGYTF.

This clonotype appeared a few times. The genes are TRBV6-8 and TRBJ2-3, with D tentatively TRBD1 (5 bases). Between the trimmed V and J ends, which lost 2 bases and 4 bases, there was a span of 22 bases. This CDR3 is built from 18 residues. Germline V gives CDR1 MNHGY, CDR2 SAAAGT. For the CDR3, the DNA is TGTGCCAGCAGTTACCCGGTCCCACTGGTTGGGGCCGCAGATACGCAGTATTTT. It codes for CASSYPVPLVGAADTQYF.

DNA for the CDR3: TGCGCCAGCAGCCAAGAAAGGGACCTAAAATACTACGAGCAGTACTTC. Translating gives CASSQERDLKYYEQYF. The rearrangement links TRBV4-3 to TRBJ2-7, with D tentatively TRBD1 or TRBD2 (5 bases each). The CDR3 loop spans 16 amino acids. Trimming took off 0 bases at V and 3 bases at J, with 15 bases between the two ends. Germline assignment: CDR1 LGHNA and CDR2 YSLEER.

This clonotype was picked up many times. This CDR3 reads CASTTFGETQYF. CDR3 nucleotide sequence: TGTGCCAGCACCACCTTCGGGGAGACCCAGTACTTC. The V call is TRBV12-3 or TRBV12-4, the J call TRBJ2-5; D ambiguous. The V gene lost 7 bases and the J gene lost 5 bases, with 11 bases spanning the gap. The CDR3 has 12 amino acids.

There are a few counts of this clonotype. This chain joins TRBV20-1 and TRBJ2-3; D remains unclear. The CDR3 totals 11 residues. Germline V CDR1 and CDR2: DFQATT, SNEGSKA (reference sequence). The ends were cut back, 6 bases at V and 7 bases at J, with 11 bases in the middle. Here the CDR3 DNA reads TGCAGTGCCAACCCGACAAATACGCAGTATTTT. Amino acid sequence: CSANPTNTQYF.

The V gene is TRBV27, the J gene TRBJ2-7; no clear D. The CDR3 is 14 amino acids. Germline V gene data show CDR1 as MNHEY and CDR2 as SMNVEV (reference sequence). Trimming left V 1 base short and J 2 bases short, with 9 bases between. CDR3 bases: TGTGCCAGCAGTTTATTGGGCGGAACCTACGAGCAGTACTTC. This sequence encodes CASSLLGGTYEQYF.

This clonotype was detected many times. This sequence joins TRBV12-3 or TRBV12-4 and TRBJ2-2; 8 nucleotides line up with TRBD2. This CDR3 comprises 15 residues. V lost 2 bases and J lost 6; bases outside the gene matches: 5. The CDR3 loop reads CASSLWEREPGELFF. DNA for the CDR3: TGTGCCAGCAGTTTATGGGAGCGGGAGCCCGGGGAGCTGTTTTTT.

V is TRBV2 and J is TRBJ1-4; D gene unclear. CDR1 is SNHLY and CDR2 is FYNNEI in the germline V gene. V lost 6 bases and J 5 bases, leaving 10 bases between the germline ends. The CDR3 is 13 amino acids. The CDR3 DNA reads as TGTGCCAGCAGGAGGCAGGTGAATGAAAAACTGTTTTTT. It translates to CASRRQVNEKLFF.

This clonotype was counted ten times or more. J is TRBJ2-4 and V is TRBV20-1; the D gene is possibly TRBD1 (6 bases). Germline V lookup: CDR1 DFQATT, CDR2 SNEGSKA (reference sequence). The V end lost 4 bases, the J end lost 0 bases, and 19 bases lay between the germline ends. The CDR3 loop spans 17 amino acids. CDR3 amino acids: CSAKNLRGTLAKNIQYF. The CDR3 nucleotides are TGCAGTGCTAAAAACCTCAGGGGCACCCTAGCCAAAAACATTCAGTACTTC.

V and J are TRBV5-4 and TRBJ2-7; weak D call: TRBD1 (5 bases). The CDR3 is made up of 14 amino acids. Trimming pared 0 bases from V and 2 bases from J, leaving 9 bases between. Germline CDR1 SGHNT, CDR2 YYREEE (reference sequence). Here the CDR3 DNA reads TGTGCCAGCAGCTTGGGGCAGGACACCTACGAGCAGTACTTC. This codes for CASSLGQDTYEQYF.

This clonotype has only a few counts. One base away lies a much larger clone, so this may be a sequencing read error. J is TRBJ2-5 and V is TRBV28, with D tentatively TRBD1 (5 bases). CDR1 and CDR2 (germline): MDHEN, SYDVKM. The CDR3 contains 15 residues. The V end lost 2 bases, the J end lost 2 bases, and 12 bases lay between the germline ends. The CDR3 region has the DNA TGTGCCAGCAGTTTACTGGGGCCGGCTCAAGAGACCCAGTACTTC. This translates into CASSLLGPAQETQYF.

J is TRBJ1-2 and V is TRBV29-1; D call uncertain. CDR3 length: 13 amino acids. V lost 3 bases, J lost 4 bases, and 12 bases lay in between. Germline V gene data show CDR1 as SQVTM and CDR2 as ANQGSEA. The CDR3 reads CSVDKAQLYGYTF. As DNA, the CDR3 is TGCAGCGTTGATAAAGCCCAGCTCTATGGCTACACCTTC.

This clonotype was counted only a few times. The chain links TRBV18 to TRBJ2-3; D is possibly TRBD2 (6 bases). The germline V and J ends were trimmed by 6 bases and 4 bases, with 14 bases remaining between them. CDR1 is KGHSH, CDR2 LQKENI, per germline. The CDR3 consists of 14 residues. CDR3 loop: CASSTRDSSDTQYF. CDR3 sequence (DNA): TGTGCCAGCTCGACGAGGGACTCTTCAGATACGCAGTATTTT.

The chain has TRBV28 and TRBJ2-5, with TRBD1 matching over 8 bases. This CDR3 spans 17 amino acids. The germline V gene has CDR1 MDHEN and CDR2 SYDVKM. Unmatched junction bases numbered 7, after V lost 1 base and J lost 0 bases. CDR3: CASSLSRTGMYQETQYF. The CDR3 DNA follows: TGTGCCAGCAGTTTATCCCGGACAGGGATGTACCAAGAGACCCAGTACTTC.

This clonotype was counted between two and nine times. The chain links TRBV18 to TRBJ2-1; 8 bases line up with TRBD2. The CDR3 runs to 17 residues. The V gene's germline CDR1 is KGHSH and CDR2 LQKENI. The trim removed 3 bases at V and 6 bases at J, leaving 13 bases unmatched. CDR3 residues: CASSPDNPGGPFNEQFF. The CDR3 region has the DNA TGTGCCAGCTCACCGGATAATCCGGGAGGGCCCTTCAATGAGCAGTTCTTC. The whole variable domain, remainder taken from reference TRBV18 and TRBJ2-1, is NAGVMQNPRHLVRRRGQEARLRCSPMKGHSHVYWYRQLPEEGLKFMVYLQKENIIDESGMPKERFSAEFPKEGPSILRIQQVVRGDSAAYFCASSPDNPGGPFNEQFFGPGTRLTVL.

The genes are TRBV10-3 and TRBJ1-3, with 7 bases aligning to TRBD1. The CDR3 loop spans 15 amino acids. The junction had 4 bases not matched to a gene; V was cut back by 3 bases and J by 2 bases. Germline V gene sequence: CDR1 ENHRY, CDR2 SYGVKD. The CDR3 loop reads CAISEGGQPGNTIYF. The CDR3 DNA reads TGTGCCATCAGTGAAGGGGGACAGCCTGGAAACACCATATATTTT.